The 5 T cell receptor beta chains listed next were all sequenced from one sample in a study of T-cell reconstitution after alpha-beta-depleted transplantation in children. A library of TCRbeta sequences, prepared with unique molecular identifiers, was generated. TCRdb processed the PCR reads anew with MiXCR; each CDR3 protein has one entry. The data show around 580,000 distinct CDR3 sequences, with 27% seen just once and less than 40% held by the top ten. Source: PBMCs, taken before TCRalphabeta/CD19-depleted stem cell transplant. These receptors came from a boy less than two years old with Wiskott-Aldrich syndrome, due to receive a stem cell transplant.

The chain joins TRBV5-1 to TRBJ2-1; 15 nucleotides line up with TRBD2. This CDR3 is built from 16 residues. V was pared by 0 bases and J by 7 bases, with 2 bases of the junction left unmatched. Germline V gene sequence: CDR1 SGHRS, CDR2 YFSETQ. The CDR3 protein is CASSLEGTSGGNEQFF. The DNA of the CDR3 is TGCGCCAGCAGCTTGGAGGGGACTAGCGGGGGGAATGAGCAGTTCTTC.

This sequence joins TRBV18 and TRBJ2-7, with 8 positions matching TRBD1. This CDR3 region has 14 residues. Germline trimming cut 7 bases from V and 2 bases from J; bases unmatched to any gene: 7. CDR1 is KGHSH, CDR2 LQKENI, per germline. The CDR3 bases are TGTGCCAGCTTACCGGGACAGGAGCCCTACGAGCAGTACTTC. The encoded protein is CASLPGQEPYEQYF.

This clonotype has more than one count but fewer than ten. This rearrangement joins TRBV7-9 to TRBJ2-7; D gene uncertain. Germline V CDR1 and CDR2: SEHNR, FQNEAQ (reference sequence). The CDR3 consists of 15 residues. V lost 1 base and J 6 bases, leaving 16 bases between the germline ends. The CDR3, as DNA: TGTGCCAGCAGCTTAGACTTCGGCCGAGGATCCGAGCAGTACTTC. It codes for CASSLDFGRGSEQYF.

The CDR3 DNA follows: TGCGCCAGCAGCCGTTCCGGGACTACTCCCTACAATGAGCAGTTCTTC. Its translation is CASSRSGTTPYNEQFF. The V call is TRBV5-1, the J call TRBJ2-1, with 7 nucleotides matching TRBD2. This CDR3 has 16 residues. V dropped 4 bases and J dropped 2; count of bases not matched to a gene: 9. From germline, CDR1 is SGHRS and CDR2 YFSETQ.

The chain uses TRBV28 and TRBJ2-3, with 15 bases fitting TRBD2. V lost 8 bases and J lost 2; bases outside the gene matches: 2. The CDR3 is 15 amino acids. Germline V lookup: CDR1 MDHEN, CDR2 SYDVKM. CDR3 loop: CASGTSGRYTDTQYF. The CDR3 DNA reads TGTGCCAGCGGGACTAGCGGGAGGTACACAGATACGCAGTATTTT.